This T cell receptor beta chain was sequenced in a study of PD-1 blockade in classical Hodgkin lymphoma. V was clipped by 5 bases and J by 7 bases, with 5 bases between them. This CDR3 has 11 residues. Germline V gene lookup returns CDR1 LNHDA and CDR2 SQIVND (reference sequence). There was relapse after autologous stem cell transplantation in every patient, and there was variation in brentuximab vedotin exposure. For this clone: Its antigen is unidentified.

The table came from immunoSEQ multiplex PCR; TCRdb's copy has only in-frame clones and leaves some out. The sample comprises 24,000 or so clones, 69% of which are singletons, and approximately 3.5% rests with the top ten. The study's findings and limits: Before treatment, TCR diversity in newly diagnosed patients was reportedly lower than in healthy donors.

The sample was peripheral blood mononuclear cells (PBMCs), taken at baseline. The sequence was obtained from a human donor with classical Hodgkin lymphoma. This sequence joins TRBV19 and TRBJ2-2; D call uncertain. For the CDR3, the DNA is TGTGCCAGTAGTGCGTTCGGGGAGCTGTTTTTT. The encoded protein is CASSAFGELFF.